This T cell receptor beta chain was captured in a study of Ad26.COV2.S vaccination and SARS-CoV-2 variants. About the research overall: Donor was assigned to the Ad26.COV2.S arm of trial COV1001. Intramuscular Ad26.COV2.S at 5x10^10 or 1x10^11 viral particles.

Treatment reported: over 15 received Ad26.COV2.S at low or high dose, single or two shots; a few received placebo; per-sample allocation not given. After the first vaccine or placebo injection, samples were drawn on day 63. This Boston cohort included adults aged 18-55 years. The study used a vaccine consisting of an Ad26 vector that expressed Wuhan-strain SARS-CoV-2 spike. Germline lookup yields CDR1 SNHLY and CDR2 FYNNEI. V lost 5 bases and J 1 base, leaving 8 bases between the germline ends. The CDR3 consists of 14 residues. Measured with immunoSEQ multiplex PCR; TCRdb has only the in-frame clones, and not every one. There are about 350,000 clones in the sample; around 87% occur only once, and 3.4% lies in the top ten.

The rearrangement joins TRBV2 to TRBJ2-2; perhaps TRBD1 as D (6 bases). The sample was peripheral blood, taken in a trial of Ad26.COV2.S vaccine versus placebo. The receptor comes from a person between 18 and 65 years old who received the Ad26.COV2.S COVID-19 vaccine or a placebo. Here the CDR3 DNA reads TGTGCCAGCAGTATGACAGGGAACACCGGGGAGCTGTTTTTT. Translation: CASSMTGNTGELFF.